This TCR beta chain was sequenced in a study of CD8 T cells in ankylosing spondylitis. The study, taken as a whole, reports: Reportedly, significant enrichment of disease-linked clones occurred in matched ankylosing spondylitis synovial fluid. Some of these motif variants have turned up before, in reports on reactive arthritis synovial fluid and blood.

Germline CDR1 and CDR2: MNHEY and SVGEGT. The CDR3 is 13 residues long. V lost 2 bases to trimming and J lost 7 bases, with 8 bases between them. This clonotype has at least ten counts. Its antigen is unknown. TCRdb reprocessed the 5' RACE reads with MiXCR, giving one entry per CDR3 protein. Found here are more than 150,000 distinct CDR3 sequences, roughly 12% of them singletons; the top ten hold just under 30%. The genes are TRBV6-2 or TRBV6-3 and TRBJ1-4; D unclear. Sequenced: blood, either unsorted or a sorted T cell fraction (not recorded which). This sequence was found in a male donor with ankylosing spondylitis or in good health (not recorded which). The CDR3 reads CASSYLKGEKLFF. DNA of the CDR3: TGTGCCAGCAGTTACCTGAAGGGTGAAAAACTGTTTTTT.